This T cell receptor beta chain appears in the sequencing data of a study of blood T cell repertoires in COVID-19. The V segment lost 2 bases and the J segment 5 bases; nucleotides outside the gene matches: 6. Germline CDR1 is KGHDR and CDR2 is SFDVKD. The CDR3 runs to 16 residues. This table comes from immunoSEQ multiplex PCR, and its TCRdb copy is limited to in-frame clones, with some not included. The sample has tens of thousands of clones; approximately 91% are singletons. The sample comprised peripheral blood. The chain carries TRBV24-1 and TRBJ2-1; 9 positions match TRBD2. This TCR was recovered from a human donor with active COVID-19. The donor label of this sample is uncertain. DNA for the CDR3: TGTGCCACCAGTGATTGGCGGGAGGGTTTTCACAATGAGCAGTTCTTC. Its translation is CATSDWREGFHNEQFF.